Listed below are T cell receptor beta chains from one sample, sequenced in a study of OX40 agonist ivuxolimab in advanced cancers. Method: immunoSEQ multiplex PCR; TCRdb's copy keeps in-frame clones and lacks some. The sample holds 40,000 to 55,000 clones; approximately 88% are singletons and the top ten take roughly 3.4%. The sequences come from CD4+ or CD8+ T cells sorted from blood, collected in a trial of the OX40 agonist ivuxolimab. The receptors shown here come from an adult with an advanced solid tumor such as melanoma, head and neck, liver or kidney cancer. Each CDR3 is given with its conserved first and last residue. A D gene is named only where the DNA matches it firmly. Some rows have no size entry. The others give once, few or many, or a class for an expanded clone.

cdr3_nt: TGTGCCAGCAGTCCGAGGACGGGACGGATGAACACTGAAGCTTTCTTT
cdr3_aa: CASSPRTGRMNTEAFF
d_call: NA
v_call: TRBV27
j_call: TRBJ1-1
clone_size: NA

cdr3_nt: TGTGCCAGCAGTGAGACGGGACAGGGGACGGGGGAGACCCAGTACTTC
cdr3_aa: CASSETGQGTGETQYF
d_call: TRBD1
v_call: TRBV6-1
j_call: TRBJ2-5
clone_size: once

cdr3_nt: TGTGCCAGTATCCTGACTAGCGGGGGCCCAATATCTGAGCAGTTCTTC
cdr3_aa: CASILTSGGPISEQFF
d_call: TRBD2
v_call: TRBV19
j_call: TRBJ2-1
clone_size: NA

cdr3_nt: TGTGCCAGCAGTTTAGGGGTCGGCTACGAGCAGTACTTC
cdr3_aa: CASSLGVGYEQYF
d_call: NA
v_call: TRBV28
j_call: TRBJ2-7
clone_size: NA

cdr3_nt: TGTGCCAGCAGTCGACCACAGGGAGACAATGAGCAGTTCTTC
cdr3_aa: CASSRPQGDNEQFF
d_call: NA
v_call: TRBV28
j_call: TRBJ2-1
clone_size: NA

cdr3_nt: TGTGCCAGCAGTGATCGGCAGGGCCGGTCACCCCTCCACTTT
cdr3_aa: CASSDRQGRSPLHF
d_call: NA
v_call: TRBV2
j_call: TRBJ1-6
clone_size: NA

cdr3_nt: TGTGCCAGCAGCAAAGGACAGGGTAATTCACCCCTCCACTTT
cdr3_aa: CASSKGQGNSPLHF
d_call: TRBD1
v_call: TRBV7-9
j_call: TRBJ1-6
clone_size: few

cdr3_nt: TGTGCCAGTAGGCAAGGGACAGCCCTAGCCAAAAACATTCAGTACTTC
cdr3_aa: CASRQGTALAKNIQYF
d_call: TRBD1
v_call: TRBV19
j_call: TRBJ2-4
clone_size: NA

cdr3_nt: TGTGCCAGCTGCGCAACCGGGACAGGCAATGAGCAGTTCTTC
cdr3_aa: CASCATGTGNEQFF
d_call: TRBD1
v_call: TRBV2
j_call: TRBJ2-1
clone_size: NA

cdr3_nt: TGTGCCAGCAGTTACTCGGGACTAGCGGGGGGGCCGTGGACAGATACGCAGTATTTT
cdr3_aa: CASSYSGLAGGPWTDTQYF
d_call: TRBD2
v_call: TRBV6-7
j_call: TRBJ2-3
clone_size: once

cdr3_nt: TGTGCCAGCAGCCCGCAGCTGGCAACTAATGAAAAACTGTTTTTT
cdr3_aa: CASSPQLATNEKLFF
d_call: NA
v_call: TRBV9
j_call: TRBJ1-4
clone_size: NA

cdr3_nt: TGTGCCAGCAGACCTTACGAAGGAACACCCAACACTGAAGCTTTCTTT
cdr3_aa: CASRPYEGTPNTEAFF
d_call: NA
v_call: TRBV21-1
j_call: TRBJ1-1
clone_size: NA

cdr3_nt: TGTGCCAGCAGCTTAACGCCCGAGGGCACCGGGGAGCTGTTTTTT
cdr3_aa: CASSLTPEGTGELFF
d_call: NA
v_call: TRBV7-7
j_call: TRBJ2-2
clone_size: NA

cdr3_nt: TGTGCCAGCAGCTTACAGGGTGGAGATACGCAGTATTTT
cdr3_aa: CASSLQGGDTQYF
d_call: NA
v_call: TRBV7-3
j_call: TRBJ2-3
clone_size: NA

cdr3_nt: TGTGCCAGCTCACGCCCACAGGGCCGAGCTTTCTTT
cdr3_aa: CASSRPQGRAFF
d_call: NA
v_call: TRBV18
j_call: TRBJ1-1
clone_size: NA

cdr3_nt: TGTGCCAGCAGTGAATGGGTTTTTTTGAATTCACCCCTCCACTTT
cdr3_aa: CASSEWVFLNSPLHF
d_call: NA
v_call: TRBV25-1
j_call: TRBJ1-6
clone_size: NA

cdr3_nt: TGTGCCAGCAGCTTAGCTTCGGGCTCTGGGGCCAACGTCCTGACTTTC
cdr3_aa: CASSLASGSGANVLTF
d_call: NA
v_call: TRBV7-2
j_call: TRBJ2-6
clone_size: NA

cdr3_nt: TGTGCCAGCAGCCTGACAGGGGGCTTTGGAAACACCATATATTTT
cdr3_aa: CASSLTGGFGNTIYF
d_call: TRBD1
v_call: TRBV28
j_call: TRBJ1-3
clone_size: once

cdr3_nt: TGTGCCAGCAGTTCTGAAAAACTGTTTTTT
cdr3_aa: CASSSEKLFF
d_call: NA
v_call: TRBV28
j_call: TRBJ1-4
clone_size: NA

cdr3_nt: TGTGCCATCAGTGTCGTACGCACGACCTACGAGCAGTACTTC
cdr3_aa: CAISVVRTTYEQYF
d_call: NA
v_call: TRBV10-3
j_call: TRBJ2-7
clone_size: NA

cdr3_nt: TGCGCCAGCACCATCACTGGTAGAGAAGCTTTCTTT
cdr3_aa: CASTITGREAFF
d_call: NA
v_call: TRBV23-1
j_call: TRBJ1-1
clone_size: NA

cdr3_nt: TGTGCCAGCAGCCAACGCGGAGCTTTGGAAAGGGCCCACTTC
cdr3_aa: CASSQRGALERAHF
d_call: NA
v_call: TRBV14
j_call: TRBJ1-2
clone_size: NA

cdr3_nt: TGTGCCAGCAGCCCCTCAGGGGCGCGGGAGCAGTACTTC
cdr3_aa: CASSPSGAREQYF
d_call: NA
v_call: TRBV7-3
j_call: TRBJ2-7
clone_size: NA

cdr3_nt: TGTGCCAGTAGTATCGGGCAGATGAATGAGCAGTTCTTC
cdr3_aa: CASSIGQMNEQFF
d_call: NA
v_call: TRBV19
j_call: TRBJ2-1
clone_size: NA

cdr3_nt: TGTGCCAGCAGCCAAGAGGATGGGGGGTTTTACGAGCAGTACTTC
cdr3_aa: CASSQEDGGFYEQYF
d_call: NA
v_call: TRBV4-2
j_call: TRBJ2-7
clone_size: NA

cdr3_nt: TGTGCCAGCAGTGAATGGTCTAGCGGGAGTTGGCGGCAAGAGACCCAGTACTTC
cdr3_aa: CASSEWSSGSWRQETQYF
d_call: TRBD2
v_call: TRBV6-1
j_call: TRBJ2-5
clone_size: NA

cdr3_nt: TGTGCCAGCAGCTTGGCTGGAGGACTTAGCAATCAGCCCCAGCATTTT
cdr3_aa: CASSLAGGLSNQPQHF
d_call: NA
v_call: TRBV5-6
j_call: TRBJ1-5
clone_size: medium-sized

cdr3_nt: TGTGCCAGCAGTGTGCTAGGGCAAGGTAGCGAGCAGTACTTC
cdr3_aa: CASSVLGQGSEQYF
d_call: NA
v_call: TRBV6-1
j_call: TRBJ2-7
clone_size: once

cdr3_nt: TGTGCCAGTAGTATAGCTGCGGTGGGCAATCAGCCCCAGCATTTT
cdr3_aa: CASSIAAVGNQPQHF
d_call: NA
v_call: TRBV19
j_call: TRBJ1-5
clone_size: NA

cdr3_nt: TGTGCCAGCAGCCAGGGACAGGGGGCCAGCACAGATACGCAGTATTTT
cdr3_aa: CASSQGQGASTDTQYF
d_call: TRBD1
v_call: TRBV7-3
j_call: TRBJ2-3
clone_size: NA

cdr3_nt: TGTGCTAGTGGTTTGGTACTAGCGGGAGGTATAGATGAGCAGTTCTTC
cdr3_aa: CASGLVLAGGIDEQFF
d_call: TRBD2
v_call: TRBV12-5
j_call: TRBJ2-1
clone_size: NA

cdr3_nt: TGCGCCAGCAGCTTGGACCCAGCTAACTATGGCTACACCTTC
cdr3_aa: CASSLDPANYGYTF
d_call: NA
v_call: TRBV5-1
j_call: TRBJ1-2
clone_size: few

cdr3_nt: TGCAGCGTTCGGGTTTCCAACTATGGCTACACCTTC
cdr3_aa: CSVRVSNYGYTF
d_call: NA
v_call: TRBV29-1
j_call: TRBJ1-2
clone_size: NA

cdr3_nt: TGTGCCAGCTCATATACGAGGGAAAACACTGAAGCTTTCTTT
cdr3_aa: CASSYTRENTEAFF
d_call: NA
v_call: TRBV18
j_call: TRBJ1-1
clone_size: NA

cdr3_nt: TGTGCCAGCAGCAAATACGGTCACGCTGGAGGCACAGATACGCAGTATTTT
cdr3_aa: CASSKYGHAGGTDTQYF
d_call: NA
v_call: TRBV14
j_call: TRBJ2-3
clone_size: NA

cdr3_nt: TGCGCCAGCAGCTTGGAGTCCCGGAGAACTAATGAAAAACTGTTTTTT
cdr3_aa: CASSLESRRTNEKLFF
d_call: NA
v_call: TRBV5-1
j_call: TRBJ1-4
clone_size: NA

cdr3_nt: TGTGCCAGCACGGAGGGGACCTCTAGCACAGATACGCAGTATTTT
cdr3_aa: CASTEGTSSTDTQYF
d_call: NA
v_call: TRBV9
j_call: TRBJ2-3
clone_size: NA

cdr3_nt: TGTGCCAGCAGCGTAGGTCATCGGACAGGCACAGATACGCAGTATTTT
cdr3_aa: CASSVGHRTGTDTQYF
d_call: NA
v_call: TRBV9
j_call: TRBJ2-3
clone_size: NA

cdr3_nt: TGTGCCAGCAGGACAGCGGGAGGGAGGGTGACCCAGTACTTC
cdr3_aa: CASRTAGGRVTQYF
d_call: TRBD2
v_call: TRBV28
j_call: TRBJ2-5
clone_size: NA

cdr3_nt: TGTGCCAGCAGTGCGGACGGCCAAGCTAACTATGGCTACACCTTC
cdr3_aa: CASSADGQANYGYTF
d_call: NA
v_call: TRBV6-1
j_call: TRBJ1-2
clone_size: NA

cdr3_nt: TGTGCCTGTAAAAGCGGGATAAATGGTGGGAATGAGCAGTTCTTC
cdr3_aa: CACKSGINGGNEQFF
d_call: TRBD2
v_call: TRBV6-1
j_call: TRBJ2-1
clone_size: NA

cdr3_nt: TGTGCCAGCAGTATTAGGGATTCCTACGAGCAGTACTTC
cdr3_aa: CASSIRDSYEQYF
d_call: NA
v_call: TRBV6-5
j_call: TRBJ2-7
clone_size: NA

cdr3_nt: TGTGCCACCCTCTTGGACGGTGTGGGGGAGCTGTTTTTT
cdr3_aa: CATLLDGVGELFF
d_call: NA
v_call: TRBV19
j_call: TRBJ2-2
clone_size: once

cdr3_nt: TGTGCCAGTAGTATACGGGACAGGGGTAGTCGCTACACCTTC
cdr3_aa: CASSIRDRGSRYTF
d_call: TRBD1
v_call: TRBV19
j_call: TRBJ1-2
clone_size: NA

cdr3_nt: TGTGCCAGCTCACCTCCGGGACTTTCAACCTACGAGCAGTACTTC
cdr3_aa: CASSPPGLSTYEQYF
d_call: NA
v_call: TRBV18
j_call: TRBJ2-7
clone_size: NA

cdr3_nt: TGCAGCGTCCTTCTCCGGGGAAAGGGAAATGAGCAGTTCTTC
cdr3_aa: CSVLLRGKGNEQFF
d_call: NA
v_call: TRBV29-1
j_call: TRBJ2-1
clone_size: NA

cdr3_nt: TGTGCCACCAGCAAGCGGGCCAGGGCGGACAATCAGCCCCAGCATTTT
cdr3_aa: CATSKRARADNQPQHF
d_call: NA
v_call: TRBV15
j_call: TRBJ1-5
clone_size: NA

cdr3_nt: TGTGCCAGTAGTAATGCCGGGACAGGGGGTTCGGGTACGCAGTATTTT
cdr3_aa: CASSNAGTGGSGTQYF
d_call: TRBD1
v_call: TRBV19
j_call: TRBJ2-3
clone_size: NA

cdr3_nt: TGTGCCAGCAGCTTAGGCCGCGGGGAGACCCAGTACTTC
cdr3_aa: CASSLGRGETQYF
d_call: NA
v_call: TRBV11-3
j_call: TRBJ2-5
clone_size: NA

cdr3_nt: TGTGCCAGCAGCAACAAGGGACCTAATGGGAATACGCAGTATTTT
cdr3_aa: CASSNKGPNGNTQYF
d_call: NA
v_call: TRBV13
j_call: TRBJ2-3
clone_size: NA

cdr3_nt: TGTGCCAGCAGCTTCCCAGGGACTGGAAACACCATATATTTT
cdr3_aa: CASSFPGTGNTIYF
d_call: NA
v_call: TRBV11-2
j_call: TRBJ1-3
clone_size: NA

cdr3_nt: TGTGCCAGCAGTGTACACGGGTATGGAGGGCTGTTTTTT
cdr3_aa: CASSVHGYGGLFF
d_call: NA
v_call: TRBV27
j_call: TRBJ2-2
clone_size: NA

cdr3_nt: TGTGCCAGCAGCTCCGGTCCCAGCTCTGGAAACACCATATATTTT
cdr3_aa: CASSSGPSSGNTIYF
d_call: NA
v_call: TRBV6-5
j_call: TRBJ1-3
clone_size: NA

cdr3_nt: TGTGCCAGCAGCCCCGACAGAGACTATGGCTACACCTTC
cdr3_aa: CASSPDRDYGYTF
d_call: NA
v_call: TRBV7-2
j_call: TRBJ1-2
clone_size: NA

cdr3_nt: TGTGCCAGCAGGACAGGGTTTTCCTCCTACAATGAGCAGTTCTTC
cdr3_aa: CASRTGFSSYNEQFF
d_call: TRBD1
v_call: TRBV2
j_call: TRBJ2-1
clone_size: NA

cdr3_nt: TGTGCCAGCAGCCAAGATCCACCTTACGAGCAGTACTTC
cdr3_aa: CASSQDPPYEQYF
d_call: NA
v_call: TRBV5-4
j_call: TRBJ2-7
clone_size: once

cdr3_nt: TGCGCCAGCAGTGAGTCGAGAGGGCGGGACTATGGCTACACCTTC
cdr3_aa: CASSESRGRDYGYTF
d_call: NA
v_call: TRBV10-2
j_call: TRBJ1-2
clone_size: NA

cdr3_nt: TGTGCCAGCAGCTTGACTAGCTACAATGAGCAGTTCTTC
cdr3_aa: CASSLTSYNEQFF
d_call: NA
v_call: TRBV11-3
j_call: TRBJ2-1
clone_size: NA